The TCR beta chain under discussion was sequenced for a study of T cell responses to AZD1222 COVID-19 vaccine. Findings of the study overall: The span of vaccine-associated CD4 TCRs extended across spike, with dominance at 160-218 and 743-854.

CDR3 length equals 16 residues. With V trimmed by 1 base and J by 6 bases, 4 bases remained unmatched. CDR1 SGHTA and CDR2 FQGNSA come from the germline V gene. This clone has more than one count but fewer than ten. The target antigen is unknown. Clones were read by immunoSEQ multiplex PCR, and TCRdb kept only the in-frame ones, dropping some. Counted here are tens of thousands of clones, roughly three quarters occurring once; the ten biggest clones make up more than 20%. The V and J genes are TRBV7-2 and TRBJ2-2; 11 bases agree with TRBD2. This TCR derives from an adult in good health. The input for sequencing was peripheral blood, taken on day 0 of MenACWY control vaccination. This chain's CDR3 is CASSLVGLAAAGELFF. The DNA for the CDR3 is TGTGCCAGCAGCTTAGTGGGACTAGCGGCGGCCGGGGAGCTGTTTTTT. Combining the CDR3 with reference TRBV7-2 and TRBJ2-2 gives the whole variable domain GAGVSQSPSNKVTEKGKDVELRCDPISGHTALYWYRQSLGQGLEFLIYFQGNSAPDKSGLPSDRFSAERTGGSVSTLTIQRTQQEDSAVYLCASSLVGLAAAGELFFGEGSRLTVL.